Sequencing of this TCR beta chain was carried out in a study of shared clonotypes between healthy human individuals. Study overall: Per donor, CD8 memory used one plate, CD8 naive used two, CD4 memory used three and CD4 naive used three. Study-wide points: Blood was the only sampled material, and tissue repertoires likely differ.

Note on this clone: Its antigen is unknown.

The assay was run at deep level. TCRdb keeps only in-frame clones here, not all; method: immunoSEQ multiplex PCR. This sample yields around 2,000,000 clones, of which roughly 94% are seen a single time; 0.13% belongs to the top ten. Germline CDR1 is LGHNT and CDR2 is FRNRAP. The CDR3 totals 17 residues. V shed 0 bases and J 4 bases; nucleotides not matched to a gene: 8. The receptor comes from a man in his late teens or twenties in good health. The V call is TRBV12-5, the J call TRBJ2-7; 11 positions agree with TRBD1. Sequenced input: naive CD4+ T cells sorted from blood. Indicated subset: CD45RA+ positively selected. This CDR3 is CASGLVPGQGVGYEQYF. In nucleotides, the CDR3 is TGTGCTAGTGGTTTGGTTCCGGGACAGGGGGTGGGATACGAGCAGTACTTC.